What follows describes a single T cell receptor beta chain. Its antigen is not known. The sample belongs to a study of human versus mouse CDR3 diversity and MHC coevolution. Across the study: Reportedly, immunoSEQ detects one in 200,000 T cells with minimized PCR bias. Valid reads per sample ranged from roughly 5.5 x 10^6 to 1.8 x 10^7. Overall study findings and caveats: The lowest clonal inequality scores came from most of the three human donors.

Sorting isolated naive CD4 T cells lacking CD45RO and expressing CD62L. CDR1 and CDR2 from the germline V gene are SGHDT and YYEEEE. V lost 5 bases to trimming and J lost 0 bases; unmatched junction nucleotides: 13. The CDR3 contains 19 residues. TCRdb's copy holds only in-frame clones and misses some; the assay was immunoSEQ multiplex PCR. This table has around 74,000 clones, 85% to 95% appearing once. Sample: naive CD4+ T cells from blood. Subset of the sample: CD45RO-negative CD62L-positive naive CD4 T cells. This rearrangement joins TRBV5-6 to TRBJ2-3; the match to TRBD2 covers 12 bases. The receptor was isolated from a person aged 30 to 69 in good health. DNA of the CDR3: TGTGCCAGCAGGACCTCCTGGCTAGCGGGAGGGCCGAGCACAGATACGCAGTATTTT. Its translation is CASRTSWLAGGPSTDTQYF.